This TCR beta chain originates from a study of post-analysis software for immune sequencing data. As for the study in general: As for disease course, relapsing-remitting, secondary progressive and progressive-relapsing multiple sclerosis were all included. Findings and caveats of the study: Among multiple sclerosis patients, normalized Chao1 diversity was significantly below that of controls. Higher frequency in patients than in controls was seen for five TRBV segments, with TRBV5-6, TRBV5-1 and TRBV20-1 among them. With F measure, samples from one preparation batch clustered together strongly.

Unique molecular identifiers were carried by the TCR beta cDNA libraries. T cells numbering roughly 1 to 10 million yielded roughly 0.5 million cDNA molecules. Each CDR3 protein gets one entry after TCRdb re-called the PCR reads with MiXCR. This table holds about 460,000 distinct CDR3 sequences, around 40% found once. About this clonotype: Its antigen is still unknown.

The CDR3 consists of 14 residues. In germline, CDR1 is SGHVS, CDR2 FQNEAQ. V was clipped by 8 bases and J by 11 bases; unmatched bases: 15. The sequencing sample was made of blood. The sequence came from a girl between 10 and 17 years old with multiple sclerosis. This sequence joins TRBV7-8 and TRBJ1-1, with TRBD1 identical over 9 bases. For the CDR3, the DNA is TGTGCCAGCGGCACCCGGGACAGGGAGACGATGGCTTTCTTT. The encoded protein is CASGTRDRETMAFF.